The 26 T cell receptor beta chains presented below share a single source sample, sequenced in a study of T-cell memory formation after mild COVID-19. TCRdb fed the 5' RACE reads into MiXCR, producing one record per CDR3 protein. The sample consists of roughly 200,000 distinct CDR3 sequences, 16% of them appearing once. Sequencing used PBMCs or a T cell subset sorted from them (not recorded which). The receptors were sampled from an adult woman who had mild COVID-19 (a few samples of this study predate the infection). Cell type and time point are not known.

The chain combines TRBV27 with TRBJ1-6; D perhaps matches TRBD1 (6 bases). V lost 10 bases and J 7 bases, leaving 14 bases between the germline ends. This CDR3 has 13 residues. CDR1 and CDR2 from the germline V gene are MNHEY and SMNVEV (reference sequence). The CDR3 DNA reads TGTGCCACCCATCGGACAGTAAATTCACCCCTCCACTTT. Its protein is CATHRTVNSPLHF.

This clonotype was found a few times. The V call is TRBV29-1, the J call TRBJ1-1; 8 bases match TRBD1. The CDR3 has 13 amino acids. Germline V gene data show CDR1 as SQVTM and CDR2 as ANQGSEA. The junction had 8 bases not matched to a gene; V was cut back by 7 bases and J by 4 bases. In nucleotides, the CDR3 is TGCAGCGCAGGACAGGGTGTGAGCACTGAAGCTTTCTTT. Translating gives CSAGQGVSTEAFF. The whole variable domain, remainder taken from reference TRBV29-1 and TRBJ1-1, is SAVISQKPSRDICQRGTSLTIQCQVDSQVTMMFWYRQQPGQSLTLIATANQGSEATYESGFVIDKFPISRPNLTFSTLTVSNMSPEDSSIYLCSAGQGVSTEAFFGQGTRLTVV.

CDR3: CAISDGGGLAFF. The CDR3 DNA sequence: TGTGCCATCAGTGATGGAGGGGGCTTAGCTTTCTTT. The chain joins TRBV10-3 to TRBJ1-1; TRBD1 aligns across 7 bases. V lost 3 bases and J lost 10; bases outside the gene matches: 5. Germline CDR1 reads ENHRY; CDR2 reads SYGVKD. The CDR3 consists of 12 residues.

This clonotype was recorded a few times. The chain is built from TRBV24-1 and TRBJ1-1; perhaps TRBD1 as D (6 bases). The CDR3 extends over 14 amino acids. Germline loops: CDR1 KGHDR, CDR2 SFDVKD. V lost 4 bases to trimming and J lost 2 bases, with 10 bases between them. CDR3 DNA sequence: TGTGCCACCAGTGAAGGACAGATAAACACTGAAGCTTTCTTT. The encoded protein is CATSEGQINTEAFF.

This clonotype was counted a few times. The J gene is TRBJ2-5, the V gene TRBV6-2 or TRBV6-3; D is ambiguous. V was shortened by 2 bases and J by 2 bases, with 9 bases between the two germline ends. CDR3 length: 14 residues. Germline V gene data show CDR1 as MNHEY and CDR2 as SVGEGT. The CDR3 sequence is CASSYTGPQETQYF. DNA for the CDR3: TGTGCCAGCAGTTACACCGGGCCTCAAGAGACCCAGTACTTC.

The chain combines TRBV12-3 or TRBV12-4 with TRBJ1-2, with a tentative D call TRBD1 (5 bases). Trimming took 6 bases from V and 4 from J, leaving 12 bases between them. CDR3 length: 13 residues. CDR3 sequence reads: CASSEGTAYGYTF. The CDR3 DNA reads TGTGCCAGCAGCGAAGGGACGGCCTATGGCTACACCTTC.

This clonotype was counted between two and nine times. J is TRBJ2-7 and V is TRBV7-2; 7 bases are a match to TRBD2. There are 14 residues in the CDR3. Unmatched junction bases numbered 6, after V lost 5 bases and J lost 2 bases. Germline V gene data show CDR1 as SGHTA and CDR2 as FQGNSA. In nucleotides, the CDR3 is TGTGCCAGCAGCCGACTAGCCCTGACCTACGAGCAGTACTTC. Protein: CASSRLALTYEQYF.

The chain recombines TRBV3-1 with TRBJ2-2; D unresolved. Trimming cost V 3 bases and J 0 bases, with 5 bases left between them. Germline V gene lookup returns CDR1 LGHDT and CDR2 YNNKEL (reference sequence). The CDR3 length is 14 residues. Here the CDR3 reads CASSHRANTGELFF. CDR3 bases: TGTGCCAGCAGCCATAGGGCGAACACCGGGGAGCTGTTTTTT.

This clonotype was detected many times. The CDR3: CASSDSGNIQYF. The CDR3 nucleotides read TGCGCCAGCAGTGATAGCGGTAACATTCAGTACTTC. The chain recombines TRBV5-1 with TRBJ2-4; TRBD2 is a possible D gene (6 bases). Germline V CDR1 and CDR2: SGHRS, YFSETQ. This CDR3 is 12 amino acids long. V lost 5 bases and J lost 7, with 10 bases in between.

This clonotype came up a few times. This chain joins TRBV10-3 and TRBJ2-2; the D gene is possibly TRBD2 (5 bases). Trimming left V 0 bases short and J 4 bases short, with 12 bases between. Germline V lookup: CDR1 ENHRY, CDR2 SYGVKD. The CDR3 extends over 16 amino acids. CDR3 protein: CAISESSSRGTGELFF. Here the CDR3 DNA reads TGTGCCATCAGTGAGTCGTCTAGCCGCGGCACCGGGGAGCTGTTTTTT.

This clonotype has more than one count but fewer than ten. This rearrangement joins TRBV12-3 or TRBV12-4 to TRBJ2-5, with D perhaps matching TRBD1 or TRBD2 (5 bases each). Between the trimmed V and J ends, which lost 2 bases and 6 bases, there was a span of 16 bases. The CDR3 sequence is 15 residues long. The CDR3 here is CASSLSAGREKTQYF. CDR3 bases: TGTGCCAGCAGTTTATCGGCAGGCAGGGAGAAGACCCAGTACTTC.

The DNA of the CDR3 is TGTGCCAGCAGCTTAGAACGGACAGGGCAAGCTTTCTTT. Its protein product is CASSLERTGQAFF. V gene TRBV7-2 combines with J gene TRBJ1-1, with 8 bases matching TRBD1. Germline V gives CDR1 SGHTA, CDR2 FQGNSA. The CDR3 sequence is 13 residues long. Trimming cost V 1 base and J 9 bases; bases outside gene matches: 4.

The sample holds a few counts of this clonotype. This CDR3 is CASSADRDNSPLHF. Written as DNA, the CDR3 is TGTGCCAGCAGTGCGGACAGGGATAATTCACCCCTCCACTTT. The J gene is TRBJ1-6, the V gene TRBV12-3 or TRBV12-4; 8 nucleotides line up with TRBD1. The CDR3 has 14 residues. The V and J ends lost 5 bases and 5 bases, in that order; junction bases with no gene match: 2.

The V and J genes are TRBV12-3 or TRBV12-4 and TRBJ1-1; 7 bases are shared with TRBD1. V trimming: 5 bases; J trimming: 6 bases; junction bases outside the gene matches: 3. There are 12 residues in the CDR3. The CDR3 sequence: CASSPGTAEAFF. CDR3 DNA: TGTGCCAGCAGTCCTGGGACAGCTGAAGCTTTCTTT.

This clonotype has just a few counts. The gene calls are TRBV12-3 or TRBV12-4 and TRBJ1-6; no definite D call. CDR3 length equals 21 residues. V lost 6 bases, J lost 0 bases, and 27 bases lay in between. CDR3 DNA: TGTGCCAGCAGCCAAATCCCGGCATTCCGAGCCCGGAGCTCCTATAATTCACCCCTCCACTTT. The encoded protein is CASSQIPAFRARSSYNSPLHF.

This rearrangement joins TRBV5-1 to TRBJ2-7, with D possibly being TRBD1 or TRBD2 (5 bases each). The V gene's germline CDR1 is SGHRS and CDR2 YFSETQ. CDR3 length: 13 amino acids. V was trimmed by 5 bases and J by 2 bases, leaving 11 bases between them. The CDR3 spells CASSDSGPYEQYF. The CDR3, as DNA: TGCGCCAGCAGTGACAGCGGTCCCTACGAGCAGTACTTC.

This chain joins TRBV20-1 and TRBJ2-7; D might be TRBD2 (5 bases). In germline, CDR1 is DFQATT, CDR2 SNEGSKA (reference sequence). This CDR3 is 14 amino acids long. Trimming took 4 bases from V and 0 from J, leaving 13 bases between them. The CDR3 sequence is CSAIKLGISYEQYF. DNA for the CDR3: TGCAGTGCTATCAAACTAGGGATCTCCTACGAGCAGTACTTC.

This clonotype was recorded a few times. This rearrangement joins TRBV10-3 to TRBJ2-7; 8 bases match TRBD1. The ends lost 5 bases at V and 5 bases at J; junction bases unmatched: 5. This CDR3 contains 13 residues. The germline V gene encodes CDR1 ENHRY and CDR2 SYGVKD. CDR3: CAISQGAVNEQYF. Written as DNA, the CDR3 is TGTGCCATCAGTCAGGGGGCTGTCAACGAGCAGTACTTC.

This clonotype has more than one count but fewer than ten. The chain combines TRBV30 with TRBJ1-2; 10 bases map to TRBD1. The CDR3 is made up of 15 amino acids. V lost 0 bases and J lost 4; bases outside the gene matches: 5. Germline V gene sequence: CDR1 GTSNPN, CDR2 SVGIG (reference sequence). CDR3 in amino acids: CAWSVKRTGGYGYTF. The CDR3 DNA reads TGTGCCTGGAGTGTAAAAAGGACAGGGGGCTATGGCTACACCTTC.

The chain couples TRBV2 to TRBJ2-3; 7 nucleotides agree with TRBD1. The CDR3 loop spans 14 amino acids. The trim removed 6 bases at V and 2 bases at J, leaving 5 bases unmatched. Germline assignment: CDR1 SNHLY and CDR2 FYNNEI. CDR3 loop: CASSADRATDTQYF. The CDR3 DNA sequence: TGTGCCAGCAGCGCAGACAGGGCCACAGATACGCAGTATTTT.

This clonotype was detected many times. The CDR3 DNA reads as TGTGCCAGCAGTTTAAGTACAGCGAAAGAGACCCAGTACTTC. This translates into CASSLSTAKETQYF. The chain links TRBV12-3 or TRBV12-4 to TRBJ2-5; no firm D call. The CDR3 is 14 residues long. The V end was cut by 2 bases, the J end by 3 bases, with 10 bases between.

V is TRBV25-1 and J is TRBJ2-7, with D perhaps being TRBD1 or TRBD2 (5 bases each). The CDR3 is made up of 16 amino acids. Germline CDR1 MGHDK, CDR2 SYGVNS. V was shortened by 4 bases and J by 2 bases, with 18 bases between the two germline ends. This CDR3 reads CASSGEPGRPPYEQYF. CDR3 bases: TGTGCCAGCAGTGGCGAGCCGGGACGCCCCCCCTACGAGCAGTACTTC.

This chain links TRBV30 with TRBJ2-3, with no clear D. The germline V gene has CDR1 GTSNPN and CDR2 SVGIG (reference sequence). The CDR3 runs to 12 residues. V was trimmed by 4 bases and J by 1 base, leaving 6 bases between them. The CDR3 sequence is CAWNRGTDTQYF. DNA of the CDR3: TGTGCCTGGAATCGTGGCACAGATACGCAGTATTTT.

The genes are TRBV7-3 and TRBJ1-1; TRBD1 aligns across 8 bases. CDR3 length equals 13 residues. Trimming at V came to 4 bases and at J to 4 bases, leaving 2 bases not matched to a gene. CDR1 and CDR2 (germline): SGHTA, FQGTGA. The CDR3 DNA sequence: TGTGCCAGCAGCTATACAGGGGGCACTGAAGCTTTCTTT. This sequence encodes CASSYTGGTEAFF.

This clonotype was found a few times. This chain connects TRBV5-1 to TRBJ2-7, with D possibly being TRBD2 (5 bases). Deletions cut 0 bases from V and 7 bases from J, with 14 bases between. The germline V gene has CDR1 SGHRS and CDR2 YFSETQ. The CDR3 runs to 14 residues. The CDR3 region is CASSLGWTRREQYF. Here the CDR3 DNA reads TGCGCCAGCAGCTTGGGATGGACGAGGAGGGAGCAGTACTTC.

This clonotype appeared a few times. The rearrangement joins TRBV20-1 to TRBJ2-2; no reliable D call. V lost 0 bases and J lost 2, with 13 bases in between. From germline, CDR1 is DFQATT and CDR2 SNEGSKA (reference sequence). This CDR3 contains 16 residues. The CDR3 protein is CSAREPRRFNTGELFF. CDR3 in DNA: TGCAGTGCTAGAGAACCGCGGCGGTTTAACACCGGGGAGCTGTTTTTT.